Listed here are 10 T cell receptor beta chains from one sample, sequenced in a study of T-cell memory formation after mild COVID-19. MiXCR was run by TCRdb on the 5' RACE reads, yielding one entry per CDR3 protein. The sample has about 350,000 distinct CDR3 sequences; roughly 14% are singletons. The sample comprised PBMCs or a T cell subset sorted from them (not recorded which). The receptors derive from a man in his late teens or twenties who had mild COVID-19 (a few samples of this study predate the infection). Cell type and time point are not known.

This clonotype has more than one count but fewer than ten. In DNA form, the CDR3 reads TGCAGTGCTAGGCGGGGCTCCTACGAGCAGTACGTC. Translated, it gives CSARRGSYEQYV. V is TRBV20-1 and J is TRBJ2-7; D might be TRBD2 (6 bases). Trimming cost V 3 bases and J 0 bases, with 6 bases left between them. The CDR3 loop spans 12 amino acids. Germline CDR1 reads DFQATT; CDR2 reads SNEGSKA (reference sequence).

V usage is TRBV9 and J usage is TRBJ2-7, with TRBD2 as a possible D gene (6 bases). Trimming took 4 bases from V and 0 from J, leaving 11 bases between them. Germline CDR1 is SGDLS and CDR2 is YYNGEE. The CDR3 totals 14 residues. CDR3: CASSPGLRSYEQYF. CDR3 nucleotides: TGTGCCAGCAGCCCGGGACTCCGCTCCTACGAGCAGTACTTC.

The chain recombines TRBV6-5 with TRBJ2-3; D may be TRBD1 (5 bases). Germline V lookup: CDR1 MNHEY, CDR2 SVGAGI. V dropped 7 bases and J dropped 0 bases, with 14 bases sitting between them. The CDR3 runs to 15 residues. CDR3 sequence reads: CASTKGISSTDTQYF. The CDR3 DNA reads as TGTGCCAGCACCAAGGGGATCTCTAGCACAGATACGCAGTATTTT.

This clonotype was observed many times. V is TRBV5-4 and J is TRBJ2-2; 8 nucleotides align to TRBD2. CDR3 length: 16 amino acids. V was clipped by 0 bases and J by 1 base; unmatched bases: 2. CDR1 and CDR2 (germline): SGHNT, YYREEE (reference sequence). CDR3 in amino acids: CASSLVSGVNTGELFF. CDR3 bases: TGTGCCAGCAGCTTGGTTAGCGGGGTGAACACCGGGGAGCTGTTTTTT.

V and J are TRBV27 and TRBJ1-2, with TRBD1 identical over 8 bases. The V gene end was trimmed by 6 bases and the J gene end by 7 bases; junction bases not matched to a gene: 16. CDR3 size: 16 residues. CDR1 is MNHEY, CDR2 SMNVEV, per germline (reference sequence). CDR3 region: CASRPGTGTGRRGYTF. Here the CDR3 DNA reads TGTGCCAGCAGGCCAGGCACGGGGACAGGCCGGCGTGGCTACACCTTC.

In this sample, this clonotype turned up many times. A read error may be the cause here, since a much bigger clone is one base away. The CDR3 is CASSLMGATDTQYF. The CDR3 coding sequence is TGTGCCAGCAGCTTAATGGGGGCCACAGATACGCAGTATTTT. The J gene is TRBJ2-3, the V gene TRBV7-3; possible D gene TRBD1, 6 bases. This CDR3 comprises 14 residues. The V and J ends lost 1 base and 2 bases respectively, with 7 bases between them. CDR1 is SGHTA, CDR2 FQGTGA, per germline. The variable domain in full, with the rest retrieved from reference TRBV7-3 and TRBJ2-3, is GAGVSQTPSNKVTEKGKYVELRCDPISGHTALYWYRQSLGQGPEFLIYFQGTGAADDSGLPNDRFFAVRPEGSVSTLKIQRTERGDSAVYLCASSLMGATDTQYFGPGTRLTVL.

The chain uses TRBV28 and TRBJ1-2, with TRBD1 matching over 9 bases. The germline V gene has CDR1 MDHEN and CDR2 SYDVKM. The CDR3 has 13 amino acids. V lost 6 bases, J lost 9 bases, and 8 bases stayed unmatched. CDR3 sequence reads: CASRTQGARRYTF. CDR3 nucleotides: TGTGCCAGCAGGACACAGGGGGCGCGCCGCTACACCTTC.

This clonotype has a handful of counts. The chain has TRBV29-1 and TRBJ2-2; D is possibly TRBD1 (5 bases). This CDR3 is built from 14 residues. Germline CDR1 and CDR2: SQVTM and ANQGSEA. Trimming shortened V by 4 bases and J by 0 bases, and 9 bases separated the two germline ends. CDR3 in amino acids: CSVGQTTNTGELFF. For the CDR3, the DNA is TGCAGCGTTGGACAGACGACGAACACCGGGGAGCTGTTTTTT.

The V call is TRBV27, the J call TRBJ2-5; tentative D call: TRBD1 (6 bases). V was pared by 6 bases and J by 4 bases, with 12 bases between. CDR1 and CDR2 from the germline V gene are MNHEY and SMNVEV (reference sequence). The CDR3 is 13 amino acids. CDR3 bases: TGTGCCAGCAGACCCAGGGGTTCAGAGACCCAGTACTTC. Its protein is CASRPRGSETQYF.

This sequence joins TRBV7-9 and TRBJ1-4; weak D call: TRBD1 (6 bases). V was shortened by 5 bases and J by 8 bases, with 15 bases between the two germline ends. CDR3 length: 14 residues. Germline CDR1 and CDR2: SEHNR and FQNEAQ (reference sequence). The CDR3 region is CASSRGHLGEKLFF. The CDR3, as DNA: TGTGCCAGCAGCCGGGGACATTTGGGGGAAAAACTGTTTTTT.